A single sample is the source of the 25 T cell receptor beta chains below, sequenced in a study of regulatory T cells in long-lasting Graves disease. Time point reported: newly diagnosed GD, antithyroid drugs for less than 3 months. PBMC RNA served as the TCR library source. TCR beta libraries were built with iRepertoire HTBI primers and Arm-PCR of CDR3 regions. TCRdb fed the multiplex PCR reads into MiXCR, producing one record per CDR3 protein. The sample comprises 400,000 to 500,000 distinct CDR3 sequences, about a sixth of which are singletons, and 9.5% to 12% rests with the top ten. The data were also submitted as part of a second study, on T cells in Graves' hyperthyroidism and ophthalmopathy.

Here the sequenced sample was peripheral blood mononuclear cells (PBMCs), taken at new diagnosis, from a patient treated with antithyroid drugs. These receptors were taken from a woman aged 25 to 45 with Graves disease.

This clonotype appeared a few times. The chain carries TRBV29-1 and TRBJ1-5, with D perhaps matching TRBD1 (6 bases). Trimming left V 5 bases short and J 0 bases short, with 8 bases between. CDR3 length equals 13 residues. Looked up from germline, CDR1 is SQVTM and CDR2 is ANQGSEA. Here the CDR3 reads CSVQGNSNQPQHF. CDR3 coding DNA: TGCAGCGTTCAGGGGAATAGCAATCAGCCCCAGCATTTT.

The chain's CDR3 is CASSLSGLFMYF. In DNA, the CDR3 is TGTGCCAGCAGTTTATCAGGACTCTTTATGTACTTC. This chain uses TRBV27 with TRBJ2-7, with D perhaps TRBD2 (5 bases). This CDR3 is 12 amino acids long. CDR1 is MNHEY and CDR2 is SMNVEV in the germline V gene (reference sequence). V was pared by 0 bases and J by 12 bases, with 12 bases between.

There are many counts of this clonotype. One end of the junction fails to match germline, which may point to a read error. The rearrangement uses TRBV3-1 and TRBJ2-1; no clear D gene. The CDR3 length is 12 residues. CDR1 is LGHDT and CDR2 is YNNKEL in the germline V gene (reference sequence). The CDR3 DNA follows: TGTGCCAGCAGCCAAGAATACACTGAGCAGTTCTTC. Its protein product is CASSQEYTEQFF.

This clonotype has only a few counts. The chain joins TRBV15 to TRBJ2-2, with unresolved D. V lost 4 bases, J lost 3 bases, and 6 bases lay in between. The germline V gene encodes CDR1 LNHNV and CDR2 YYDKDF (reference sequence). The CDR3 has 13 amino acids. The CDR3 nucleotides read TGTGCCACCAGCATCCGCGACACCGGGGAGCTGTTTTTT. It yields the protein CATSIRDTGELFF.

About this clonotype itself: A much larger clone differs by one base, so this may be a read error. The CDR3 coding sequence is TGTGTCAGCAGTTACCGTTACACTGAAGCTTTCTTT. Its translation: CVSSYRYTEAFF. V usage is TRBV6-2 or TRBV6-3 and J usage is TRBJ1-1, with D hard to call. Per germline, CDR1 MNHEY and CDR2 SVGEGT. This CDR3 spans 12 amino acids.

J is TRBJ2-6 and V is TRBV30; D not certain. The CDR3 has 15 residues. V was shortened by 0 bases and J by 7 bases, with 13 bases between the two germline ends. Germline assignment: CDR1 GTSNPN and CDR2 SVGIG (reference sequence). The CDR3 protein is CAWSVGQARANVLTF. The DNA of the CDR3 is TGTGCCTGGAGTGTAGGGCAGGCCAGAGCCAACGTCCTGACTTTC.

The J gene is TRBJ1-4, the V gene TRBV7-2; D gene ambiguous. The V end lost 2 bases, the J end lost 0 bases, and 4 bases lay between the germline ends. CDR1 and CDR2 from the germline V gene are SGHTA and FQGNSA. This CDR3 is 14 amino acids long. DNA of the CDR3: TGTGCCAGCAGCTTACAAGCAACTAATGAAAAACTGTTTTTT. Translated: CASSLQATNEKLFF.

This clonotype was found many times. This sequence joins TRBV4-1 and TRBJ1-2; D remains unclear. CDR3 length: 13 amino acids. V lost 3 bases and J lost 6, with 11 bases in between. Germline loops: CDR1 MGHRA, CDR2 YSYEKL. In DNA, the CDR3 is TGCGCCAGCAGCCAGGCTTCGCGCGATGGCTACACCTTC. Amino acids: CASSQASRDGYTF.

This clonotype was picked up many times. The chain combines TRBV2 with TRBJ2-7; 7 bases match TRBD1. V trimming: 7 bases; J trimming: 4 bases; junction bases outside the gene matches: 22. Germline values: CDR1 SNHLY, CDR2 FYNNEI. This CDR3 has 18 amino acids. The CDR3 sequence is CASIPTPYDRARGYEQYF. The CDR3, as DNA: TGTGCCAGCATCCCAACCCCTTACGACAGGGCGAGGGGGTACGAGCAGTACTTC.

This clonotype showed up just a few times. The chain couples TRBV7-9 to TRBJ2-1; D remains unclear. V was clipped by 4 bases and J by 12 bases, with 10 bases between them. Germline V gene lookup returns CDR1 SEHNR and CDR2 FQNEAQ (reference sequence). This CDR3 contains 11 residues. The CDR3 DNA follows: TGTGCCAGCAGCTATAGGTCAGGGCAGTTCTTC. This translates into CASSYRSGQFF.

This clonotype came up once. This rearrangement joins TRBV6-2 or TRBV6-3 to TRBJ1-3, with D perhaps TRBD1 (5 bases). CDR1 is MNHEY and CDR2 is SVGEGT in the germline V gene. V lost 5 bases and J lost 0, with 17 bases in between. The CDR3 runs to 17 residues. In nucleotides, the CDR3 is TGTGCCAGCAGTGAAGTTTGGGGGGGGTACTCTGGAAACACCATATATTTT. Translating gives CASSEVWGGYSGNTIYF.

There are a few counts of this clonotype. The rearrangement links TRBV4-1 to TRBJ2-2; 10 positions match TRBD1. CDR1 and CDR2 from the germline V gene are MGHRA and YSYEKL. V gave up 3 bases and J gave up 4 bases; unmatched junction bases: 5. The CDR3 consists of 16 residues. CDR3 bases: TGCGCCAGCAGCCAGACGACAGGGGGCGTCACCGGGGAGCTGTTTTTT. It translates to CASSQTTGGVTGELFF.

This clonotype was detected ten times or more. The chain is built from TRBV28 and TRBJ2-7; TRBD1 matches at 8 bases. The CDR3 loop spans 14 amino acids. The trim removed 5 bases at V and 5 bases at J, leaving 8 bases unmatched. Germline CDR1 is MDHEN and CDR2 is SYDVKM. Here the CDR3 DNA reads TGTGCCAGCAGTCCCCCCGACAGGGGCCACGAGCAGTACTTC. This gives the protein CASSPPDRGHEQYF.

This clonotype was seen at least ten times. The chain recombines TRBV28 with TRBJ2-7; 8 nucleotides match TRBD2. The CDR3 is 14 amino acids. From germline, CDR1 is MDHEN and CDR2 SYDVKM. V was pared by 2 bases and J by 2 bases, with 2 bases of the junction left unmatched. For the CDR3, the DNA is TGTGCCAGCAGTTTACTAGCGGGCGCCTACGAGCAGTACTTC. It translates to CASSLLAGAYEQYF.

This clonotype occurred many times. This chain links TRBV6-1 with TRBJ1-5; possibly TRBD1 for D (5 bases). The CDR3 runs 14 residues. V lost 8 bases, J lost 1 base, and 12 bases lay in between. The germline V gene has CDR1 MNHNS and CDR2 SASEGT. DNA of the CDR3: TGTGCCAGCTTAGGGGACCCAAGCAATCAGCCCCAGCATTTT. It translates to CASLGDPSNQPQHF.

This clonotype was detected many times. The CDR3 DNA follows: TGTGCCAGCAGTTTAATCGGGACAGGAGACTCCTACGAGCAGTACTTC. As protein: CASSLIGTGDSYEQYF. V gene TRBV28 combines with J gene TRBJ2-7; 8 bases are shared with TRBD1. In germline, CDR1 is MDHEN, CDR2 SYDVKM. The CDR3 extends over 16 amino acids. With V trimmed by 2 bases and J by 0 bases, 6 bases remained unmatched. Looking up the rest from reference TRBV28 and TRBJ2-7 gives the full variable domain: DVKVTQSSRYLVKRTGEKVFLECVQDMDHENMFWYRQDPGLGLRLIYFSYDVKMKEKGDIPEGYSVSREKKERFSLILESASTNQTSMYLCASSLIGTGDSYEQYFGPGTRLTVT.

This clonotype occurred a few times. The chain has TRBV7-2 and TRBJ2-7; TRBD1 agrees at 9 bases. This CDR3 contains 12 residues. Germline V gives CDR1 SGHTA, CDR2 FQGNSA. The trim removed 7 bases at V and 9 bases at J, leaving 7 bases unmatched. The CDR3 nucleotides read TGTGCCAGCAAAGGACAGGGGTCTTCGCAGTACTTC. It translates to CASKGQGSSQYF.

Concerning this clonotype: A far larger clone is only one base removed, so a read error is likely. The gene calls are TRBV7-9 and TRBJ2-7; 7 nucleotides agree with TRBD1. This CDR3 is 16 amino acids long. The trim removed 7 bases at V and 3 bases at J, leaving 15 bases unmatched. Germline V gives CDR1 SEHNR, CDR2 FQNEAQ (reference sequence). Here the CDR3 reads CASNLAGTAIYYEQYF. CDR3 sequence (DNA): TGTGCCAGCAATTTAGCCGGGACAGCGATTTACTACGAGCAGTACTTC.

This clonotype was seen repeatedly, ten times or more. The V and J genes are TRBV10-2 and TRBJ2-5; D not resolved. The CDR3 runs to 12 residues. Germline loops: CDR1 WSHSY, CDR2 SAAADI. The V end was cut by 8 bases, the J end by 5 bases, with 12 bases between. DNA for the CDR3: TGCGCCAGCTCCGAAATGAAGGAGACCCAGTACTTC. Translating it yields CASSEMKETQYF.

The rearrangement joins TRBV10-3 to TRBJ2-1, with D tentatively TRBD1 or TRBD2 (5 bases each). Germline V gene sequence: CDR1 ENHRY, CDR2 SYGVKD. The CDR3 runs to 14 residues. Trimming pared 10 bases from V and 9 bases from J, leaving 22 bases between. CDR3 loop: CASVRDQGASEQFF. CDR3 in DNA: TGTGCCAGTGTCCGGGACCAAGGGGCCAGTGAGCAGTTCTTC.

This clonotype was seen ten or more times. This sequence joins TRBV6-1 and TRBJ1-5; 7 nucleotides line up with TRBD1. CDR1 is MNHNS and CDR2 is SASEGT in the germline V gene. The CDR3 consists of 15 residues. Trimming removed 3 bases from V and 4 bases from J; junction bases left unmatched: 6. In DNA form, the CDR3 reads TGTGCCAGCAGTGACAGGGGGGCCGAGAATCAGCCCCAGCATTTT. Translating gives CASSDRGAENQPQHF.

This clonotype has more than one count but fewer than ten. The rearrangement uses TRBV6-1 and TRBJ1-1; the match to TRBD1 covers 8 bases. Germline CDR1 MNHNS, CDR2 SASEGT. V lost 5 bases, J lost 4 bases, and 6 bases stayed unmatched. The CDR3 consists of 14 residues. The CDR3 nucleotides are TGTGCCAGCAGTCAGTATACAGGGGGCACTGAAGCTTTCTTT. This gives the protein CASSQYTGGTEAFF.

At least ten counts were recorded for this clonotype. CDR3 DNA: TGTGCCAGCAGCTTACAGACAGGGGTTACTGAAGCTTTCTTT. Protein sequence: CASSLQTGVTEAFF. The chain couples TRBV7-9 to TRBJ1-1, with 8 positions matching TRBD1. After removal of 2 bases from V and 5 bases from J, the junction contained 4 bases not matched to a gene. Germline values: CDR1 SEHNR, CDR2 FQNEAQ (reference sequence). This CDR3 spans 14 amino acids.

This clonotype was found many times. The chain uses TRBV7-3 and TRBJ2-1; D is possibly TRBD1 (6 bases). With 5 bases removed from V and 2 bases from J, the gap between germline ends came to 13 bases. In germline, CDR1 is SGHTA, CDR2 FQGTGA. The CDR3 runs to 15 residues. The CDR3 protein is CASSPGESTYNEQFF. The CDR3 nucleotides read TGTGCCAGCAGCCCAGGGGAAAGCACCTACAATGAGCAGTTCTTC.

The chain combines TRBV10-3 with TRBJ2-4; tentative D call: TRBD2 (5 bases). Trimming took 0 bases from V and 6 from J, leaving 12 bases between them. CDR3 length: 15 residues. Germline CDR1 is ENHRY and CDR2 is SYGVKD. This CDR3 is CAISESTLAGNIQYF. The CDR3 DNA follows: TGTGCCATCAGTGAGTCGACCCTAGCAGGAAACATTCAGTACTTC.